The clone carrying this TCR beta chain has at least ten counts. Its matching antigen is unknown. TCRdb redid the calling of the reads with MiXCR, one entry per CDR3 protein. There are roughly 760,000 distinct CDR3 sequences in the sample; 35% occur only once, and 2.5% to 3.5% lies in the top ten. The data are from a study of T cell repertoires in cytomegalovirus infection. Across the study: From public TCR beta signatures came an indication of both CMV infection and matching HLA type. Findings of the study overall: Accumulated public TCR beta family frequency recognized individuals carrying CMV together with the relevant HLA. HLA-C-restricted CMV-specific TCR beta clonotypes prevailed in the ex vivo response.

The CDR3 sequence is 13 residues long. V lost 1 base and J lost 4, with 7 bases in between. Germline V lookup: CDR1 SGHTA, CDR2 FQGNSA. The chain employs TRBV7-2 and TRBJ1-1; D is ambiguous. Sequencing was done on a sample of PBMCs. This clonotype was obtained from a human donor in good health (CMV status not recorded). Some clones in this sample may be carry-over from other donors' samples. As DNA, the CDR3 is TGTGCCAGCAGCTTAGAGCAGGCCACTGAAGCTTTCTTT. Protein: CASSLEQATEAFF.